A selection of T cell receptor beta chains follows, all from one sample in a study of beta chain features in type 1 diabetes. Profiled with immunoSEQ multiplex PCR; TCRdb holds only in-frame clones, not every one. The table has about 230,000 clones, roughly 16% seen once. Sequenced: naive CD4+ T cells from blood. These receptors were collected from a man younger than 40 with type 1 diabetes. Both conserved end residues are part of each CDR3. A D gene is named only where the DNA matches it firmly. Clone size is given for some rows only: seen once, a few or many times, or a class if the clone is expanded.

size	J	D	V	DNA	CDR3
-	TRBJ2-6	-	TRBV7-2	TGTGCCAGCAGCTTAAGCCCTGGGGCCAACGTCCTGACTTTC	CASSLSPGANVLTF
-	TRBJ2-4	-	TRBV7-2	TGTGCCAGCAGCTTAAATATCCAAAACATTCAGTACTTC	CASSLNIQNIQYF
few	TRBJ2-1	-	TRBV28	TGTGCCAGCAGTCGAAGGGGCCTAGTTAACAATGAGCAGTTCTTC	CASSRRGLVNNEQFF
-	TRBJ2-5	-	TRBV7-2	TGTGCCAGCAGCTTAGTGGTGGGACAAGAGACCCAGTACTTC	CASSLVVGQETQYF
-	TRBJ2-1	-	TRBV9	TGTGCCAGCAGCGTGTTTACGGGGAGGCACAATGAGCAGTTCTTC	CASSVFTGRHNEQFF
-	TRBJ2-5	-	TRBV5-4	TGTGCCAGCAGCTTGGCATCGAAAGAGACCCAGTACTTC	CASSLASKETQYF
few	TRBJ1-2	-	TRBV25-1	TGTGCCAGCAGATCGGACAGCTATGGCTACACCTTC	CASRSDSYGYTF
few	TRBJ2-7	TRBD1	TRBV6-1	TGTGCCAGCAGTGAAGCGCTCAGGGGGCCTCACGAGCAGTACTTC	CASSEALRGPHEQYF
few	TRBJ2-5	-	TRBV5-1	TGCGCCAGCAGCCCGGGGCCCGGCGGGACCCAGTACTTC	CASSPGPGGTQYF
few	TRBJ2-1	-	TRBV30	TGTGCCTGGACCGGAGGATCCTACAATGAGCAGTTCTTC	CAWTGGSYNEQFF
few	TRBJ2-5	-	TRBV11-2	TGTGCCAGCAGCTCCCACCGGAGGGTAGAGACCCAGTACTTC	CASSSHRRVETQYF
once	TRBJ1-5	-	TRBV7-9	TGTGCCAGCAGCTTGACGTCAGGGGATCAGCCCCAGCATTTT	CASSLTSGDQPQHF
-	TRBJ2-1	-	TRBV7-2	TGTGCCAGCAGCCGTGGGGGAATGTACAATGAGCAGTTCTTC	CASSRGGMYNEQFF
-	TRBJ2-3	-	TRBV25-1	TGTGCCAGCAGTGGGAATGGGGATACGCAGTATTTT	CASSGNGDTQYF
few	TRBJ2-5	TRBD2	TRBV4-3	TGCGCCAGCAGCCAGGGGACTAGCGGGAGGTCAGAGACCCAGTACTTC	CASSQGTSGRSETQYF
-	TRBJ2-7	-	TRBV20-1	TGCAGTGCTAGCGGCTCCTACGAGCAGTACTTC	CSASGSYEQYF
-	TRBJ2-1	TRBD1	TRBV27	TGTGCCAGCAGTCCCTCGACAGGGGCTTTTGTCGAGCAGTTCTTC	CASSPSTGAFVEQFF
-	TRBJ2-5	-	TRBV4-1	TGCGCCAGCAGCCAACAAAGGGGGGGAGAAGAGACCCAGTACTTC	CASSQQRGGEETQYF
-	TRBJ2-7	TRBD1	TRBV7-9	TGTGCCAGCAGCATCGGACAGGGTCGGTCCTACGAGCAGTACTTC	CASSIGQGRSYEQYF
-	TRBJ2-5	-	TRBV6-6	TGTGCCAGCAGTTACGAGGGGACCCAGTACTTC	CASSYEGTQYF
-	TRBJ2-5	-	TRBV7-3	TGTGCCAGCAGCCCAGGCCTTGGGCAGCAAGAGACCCAGTACTTC	CASSPGLGQQETQYF
-	TRBJ1-1	-	TRBV30	TGTGCCTGGAGTAGGATGGCAAACACTGAAGCTTTCTTT	CAWSRMANTEAFF
-	TRBJ2-7	TRBD2	TRBV7-9	TGTGCCAGCAGCGCTAGCGGGACAACCTACGAGCAGTACTTC	CASSASGTTYEQYF
-	TRBJ2-3	-	TRBV14	TGTGCCAGCAGCCAAGCCCAGAAAAACACAGATACGCAGTATTTT	CASSQAQKNTDTQYF
-	TRBJ1-1	-	TRBV7-9	TGTGCCAGCAGCCCACAAGAGAACACTGAAGCTTTCTTT	CASSPQENTEAFF
-	TRBJ2-3	-	TRBV18	TGTGCCAGCTCACCATTGGCAGGACAAGATACGCAGTATTTT	CASSPLAGQDTQYF
few	TRBJ2-1	TRBD2	TRBV5-1	TGCGCCAGCAGCTTGGAGACTAGCGGAAATAGCGATGAGCAGTTCTTC	CASSLETSGNSDEQFF
few	TRBJ1-2	-	TRBV7-2	TGTGCCAGCAGCTTAGTTGGTTCCCATGGCTACACCTTC	CASSLVGSHGYTF
-	TRBJ2-5	-	TRBV7-2	TGTGCCAGCAGTTTCAGCAGGACCCTTGGGACCCAGTACTTC	CASSFSRTLGTQYF
-	TRBJ2-7	TRBD1	TRBV7-2	TGTGCCAGCAGGATTACAGGGGCCGGAGTCGAGCAGTACTTC	CASRITGAGVEQYF
-	TRBJ2-3	-	TRBV7-2	TGTGCCAGCAGCAGCACAGATACGCAGTATTTT	CASSSTDTQYF
-	TRBJ2-5	TRBD1	TRBV6-1	TGTGCCAGCACCAGTAGGGACAGGGGCCAAGAGACCCAGTACTTC	CASTSRDRGQETQYF
-	TRBJ2-1	-	TRBV9	TGTGCCAGCAGCGTGAATACGGGACACCAGTTCTTC	CASSVNTGHQFF
few	TRBJ1-1	-	TRBV7-2	TGTGCCAGCAGCGCGCAGGGATACTACACTGAAGCTTTCTTT	CASSAQGYYTEAFF
-	TRBJ2-1	TRBD2	TRBV28	TGTGCCAGCAGTCTAGCGGGAGGACTCTCCTACAATGAGCAGTTCTTC	CASSLAGGLSYNEQFF
-	TRBJ1-4	-	TRBV5-1	TGCGCCAGCAGCTCGACAGACCCCAATGAAAAACTGTTTTTT	CASSSTDPNEKLFF
-	TRBJ2-1	-	TRBV29-1	TGCAGCGCAAGCCCACAGGGAGTGCAGTTCTTC	CSASPQGVQFF
few	TRBJ1-1	-	TRBV29-1	TGCAGCGTCCACTACGGGTCTGAAGCTTTCTTT	CSVHYGSEAFF
-	TRBJ2-7	TRBD1	TRBV15	TGTGCCACCAGCAGTGGGACAGGGCAGATCTACGAGCAGTACTTC	CATSSGTGQIYEQYF
-	TRBJ2-5	-	TRBV10-3	TGTGCCATCAGTGAGGACGCAGACCAAGAGACCCAGTACTTC	CAISEDADQETQYF
-	TRBJ1-1	-	TRBV28	TGTGCCAGCAGTACTCTGGGGAACACTGAAGCTTTCTTT	CASSTLGNTEAFF
-	TRBJ2-3	-	TRBV4-3	TGCGCCAGCAGCCAAGATGTGAGGGCTAGCACAGATACGCAGTATTTT	CASSQDVRASTDTQYF
-	TRBJ2-7	-	TRBV28	TGTGCCAGTAGGGCGGGGTTTACCTACGAGCAGTACTTC	CASRAGFTYEQYF
few	TRBJ2-7	-	TRBV2	TGTGCCAGCAGCGAACAAGGGGACGAGCAGTACTTC	CASSEQGDEQYF
-	TRBJ2-1	TRBD1	TRBV18	TGTGCCAGTTCGGGACAGGTGAACAATGAGCAGTTCTTC	CASSGQVNNEQFF
few	TRBJ2-6	-	TRBV13	TGTGCCAGCAGCTTAACAGGGCTCGGGGCCAACGTCCTGACTTTC	CASSLTGLGANVLTF
few	TRBJ2-4	TRBD2	TRBV9	TGTGCCAGCAGCCAAGAAGCGGGGAATCAGTACTTC	CASSQEAGNQYF
few	TRBJ2-5	TRBD1	TRBV29-1	TGCAGCGTTGGGGACAGCCCTCAAGAGACCCAGTACTTC	CSVGDSPQETQYF
-	TRBJ2-7	-	TRBV30	TGTGCCTGGAGTCCCACCCTGGGCTCCTACGAGCAGTACTTC	CAWSPTLGSYEQYF
few	TRBJ1-1	-	TRBV14	TGTGCCAGCAGCCAAGCGGACTGGCCAGGCACTGAAGCTTTCTTT	CASSQADWPGTEAFF